This TCR beta chain was sequenced for a study of blood T cell repertoires in COVID-19. Across the study: Acute and convalescent COVID-19 specimens originated in the United States, Italy and Spain. The analysed material was cDNA or gDNA that came from T cells, B-cell-depleted T cells, or PBMCs.

Under the authors' procedure: By means of reference gene primer amplification, nucleated cell counts were estimated. Measured with immunoSEQ multiplex PCR; TCRdb has only the in-frame clones, and not every one. That table is the source of V, J and clone size, and D and trimming were worked out from the DNA. The sample records around 170,000 clones, 75% to 80% being singletons. As for this clone: Other nucleotide sequences from this sample produce the same CDR3.

V lost 3 bases to trimming and J lost 2 bases; unmatched junction nucleotides: 1. The CDR3 length is 14 residues. CDR1 is MDHEN, CDR2 SYDVKM, per germline. This clonotype was sampled from an elderly woman with acute or convalescent COVID-19. This chain connects TRBV28 to TRBJ1-3, with 7 bases fitting TRBD1. Sequenced material: peripheral blood. CDR3 amino acids: CASSFDRAGNTIYF. The CDR3 coding sequence is TGTGCCAGCAGTTTCGACAGGGCTGGAAACACCATATATTTT.